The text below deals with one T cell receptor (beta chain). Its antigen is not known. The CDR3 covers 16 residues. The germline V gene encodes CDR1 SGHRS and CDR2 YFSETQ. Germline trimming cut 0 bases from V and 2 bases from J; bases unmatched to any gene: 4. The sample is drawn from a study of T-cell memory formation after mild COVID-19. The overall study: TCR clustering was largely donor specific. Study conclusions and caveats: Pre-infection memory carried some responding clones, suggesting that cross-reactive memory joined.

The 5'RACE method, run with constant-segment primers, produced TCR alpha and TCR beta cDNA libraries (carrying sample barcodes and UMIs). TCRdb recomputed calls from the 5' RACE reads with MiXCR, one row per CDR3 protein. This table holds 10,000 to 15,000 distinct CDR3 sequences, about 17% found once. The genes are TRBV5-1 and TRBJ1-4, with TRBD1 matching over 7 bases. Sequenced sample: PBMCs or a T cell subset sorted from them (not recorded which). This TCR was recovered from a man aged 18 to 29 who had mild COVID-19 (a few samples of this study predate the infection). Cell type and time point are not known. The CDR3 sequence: CASSLGQGQTNEKLFF. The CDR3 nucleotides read TGCGCCAGCAGCTTGGGACAGGGTCAGACTAATGAAAAACTGTTTTTT.